This entry concerns a single T cell receptor beta chain. This record belongs to a study of blood T cell repertoires in COVID-19. Study overall: Samples taken during acute and convalescent COVID-19 were collected in the United States, Italy and Spain. T cells, B-cell-depleted T cells, or PBMCs supplied cDNA or gDNA.

How the authors handled the data: Estimation of nucleated cell counts relied on the amplification of reference gene primers. Produced via immunoSEQ multiplex PCR; TCRdb's table is partial and in-frame only. That table gives V, J and clone size, and the DNA gave D and trimming. Among 200,000 to 300,000 clones, approximately 78% were seen once, and the ten largest hold around 12%. The CDR3 sequence is 14 residues long. Trimming cost V 3 bases and J 4 bases; bases outside gene matches: 5. Germline assignment: CDR1 SGHTA and CDR2 FQGNSA. The source of this sequence is an older woman with active or convalescent COVID-19. The chain combines TRBV7-2 with TRBJ1-2, with 7 positions matching TRBD1. The sequenced sample was peripheral blood. The CDR3 here is CASSFKGGLYGYTF. For the CDR3, the DNA is TGTGCCAGCAGCTTCAAAGGGGGCCTCTATGGCTACACCTTC.